The 7 T cell receptor beta chains below come from one sample, sequenced in a study of response to subunit inactivated influenza vaccine. TCRdb reprocessed the RT-PCR reads with MiXCR, giving one entry per CDR3 protein. The table includes 650,000 to 800,000 distinct CDR3 sequences, 14% detected once. This specimen was PBMCs from blood, taken approximately 15 days before vaccination. The receptor set was obtained from a man between 50 and 59 years old who received an inactivated influenza vaccine.

This chain links TRBV12-3 or TRBV12-4 with TRBJ1-5; 12 nucleotides agree with TRBD1. The CDR3 sequence is 21 residues long. The ends lost 3 bases at V and 6 bases at J; junction bases unmatched: 21. This chain's CDR3 is CASSFLVGTGGFRAFFQPQHF. The CDR3 nucleotides are TGTGCCAGCAGTTTCTTGGTGGGGACAGGGGGCTTTAGGGCCTTCTTTCAGCCCCAGCATTTT.

The chain carries TRBV6-1 and TRBJ1-1; D not certain. Germline V CDR1 and CDR2: MNHNS, SASEGT. The CDR3 sequence is 14 residues long. With 6 bases removed from V and 6 bases from J, the gap between germline ends came to 17 bases. CDR3 DNA: TGTGCCAGCAGGGTCGGATTTTCGGGCCCTGAAGCTTTCTTT. Protein: CASRVGFSGPEAFF.

V usage is TRBV18 and J usage is TRBJ2-6; 8 nucleotides match TRBD2. The V and J ends lost 0 bases and 0 bases, in that order; junction bases with no gene match: 4. Germline lookup yields CDR1 KGHSH and CDR2 LQKENI. The CDR3 is made up of 18 amino acids. CDR3 nucleotide sequence: TGTGCCAGCTCACCACCTAGCGGGGTCAACTCTGGGGCCAACGTCCTGACTTTC. Translating it yields CASSPPSGVNSGANVLTF.

The chain joins TRBV12-3 or TRBV12-4 to TRBJ1-3; a weak D match, TRBD1 (6 bases). V was clipped by 5 bases and J by 9 bases, with 11 bases between them. The CDR3 loop spans 12 amino acids. The CDR3 nucleotides read TGTGCCAGCAGTCCGCAGGGGACCACCATATATTTT. Its translation is CASSPQGTTIYF.

Only a few counts were recorded for this clonotype. This sequence joins TRBV18 and TRBJ2-7; the match to TRBD2 covers 11 bases. V gave up 6 bases and J gave up 5 bases; unmatched junction bases: 9. CDR3 size: 15 residues. From germline, CDR1 is KGHSH and CDR2 LQKENI. The CDR3 reads CASSNQGTSGDEQYF. Written as DNA, the CDR3 is TGTGCCAGCTCGAACCAGGGGACTAGCGGTGACGAGCAGTACTTC.

Only a few counts were recorded for this clonotype. This sequence joins TRBV25-1 and TRBJ1-5; 8 bases align to TRBD1. The junction had 6 bases not matched to a gene; V was cut back by 1 base and J by 4 bases. Germline loops: CDR1 MGHDK, CDR2 SYGVNS. There are 16 residues in the CDR3. This CDR3 reads CASSESGRGLNQPQHF. The DNA of the CDR3 is TGTGCCAGCAGTGAATCAGGCAGGGGGCTAAATCAGCCCCAGCATTTT.

The chain combines TRBV11-1 with TRBJ2-7; TRBD2 aligns across 7 bases. Germline assignment: CDR1 SGHAT and CDR2 FQDESV (reference sequence). V was pared by 1 base and J by 3 bases, with 18 bases of the junction left unmatched. This CDR3 contains 19 residues. The CDR3 sequence: CASSLGGRDASGLLYEQYF. DNA of the CDR3: TGTGCCAGCAGCTTAGGGGGTAGGGACGCGTCGGGACTACTCTACGAGCAGTACTTC.